The 8 T cell receptor beta chains below all came from one sample that was sequenced in a study of T cells in Graves' hyperthyroidism and ophthalmopathy (dated 2019 in TCRdb). The method was multiplex PCR. Reads for this sample came from an Illumina HiSeq 2000. Amplification of TCR beta CDR3 regions was carried out from RNA transcripts. A first-round RT-PCR of the TCR CDR3 used the HTBI primer set with the Qiagen OneStep RT-PCR kit. The raw public data were reprocessed by TCRdb itself: fastp quality trimming at Q25, MiXCR clonotype calling, in-frame beta chains only. Here each entry gathers all rows of one CDR3 protein and keeps the most common genes and DNA. This sample has around 240,000 distinct CDR3 sequences in its table, and less than 15% of those were observed once. 10% to 15% of the sample goes to the ten largest clones. Sample: blood. The receptors shown here come from a woman in her thirties or forties with Graves' hyperthyroidism that later progressed to Graves' ophthalmopathy.

Points on this clonotype: A clone one base away is much larger, so this may be a read error. The chain employs TRBV10-3 and TRBJ2-3; 7 positions agree with TRBD2. This CDR3 region has 15 residues. In germline, CDR1 is ENHRY, CDR2 SYGVKD. CDR3 nucleotides: TGTGCCATCAGTCCTAGCGGATTTAGCACAGAAACGCAGTATTTT. This codes for CAISPSGFSTETQYF.

This clonotype was observed at least ten times. The chain uses TRBV14 and TRBJ1-2; D is undetermined. This CDR3 contains 14 residues. Germline values: CDR1 SGHDN, CDR2 FVKESK. Between the trimmed V and J ends, which lost 1 base and 1 base, there was a span of 7 bases. The CDR3 here is CASSQVRINYGYTF. CDR3 nucleotides: TGTGCCAGCAGCCAAGTCAGGATTAACTATGGCTACACCTTC.

This clonotype was seen only a few times. A much bigger clone sits one base away, suggesting this may be a read error. This chain uses TRBV7-9 with TRBJ2-5; D unclear. The germline V gene has CDR1 SEHNR and CDR2 FQNEAQ (reference sequence). This CDR3 comprises 13 residues. Trimming left V 6 bases short and J 6 bases short, with 14 bases between. CDR3: CASSFEVSKTQYF. The CDR3 bases are TGTGCCAGCAGTTTTGAGGTGTCCAAGACCCAGTACTTC.

The chain is built from TRBV11-2 and TRBJ2-5; the D call may be TRBD1 or TRBD2 (5 bases each). Trimming shortened V by 5 bases and J by 11 bases, and 18 bases separated the two germline ends. Germline assignment: CDR1 SGHAT and CDR2 FQNNGV. The CDR3 is 13 residues long. Here the CDR3 DNA reads TGTGCCAGCAGCACGGGACCCCAAGAGCCTCAGTACTTC. Encoded protein: CASSTGPQEPQYF.

This clonotype was seen at least ten times. The CDR3: CASSRPDGGRQYF. For the CDR3, the DNA is TGTGCCAGCAGCCGACCGGACGGCGGCCGGCAGTATTTT. The rearrangement links TRBV3-1 to TRBJ2-3, with D uncertain. V was shortened by 4 bases and J by 11 bases, with 16 bases between the two germline ends. The CDR3 extends over 13 amino acids. Germline V gives CDR1 LGHDT, CDR2 YNNKEL (reference sequence).

This clonotype was seen only once. The chain combines TRBV12-3 or TRBV12-4 with TRBJ1-6; D remains unclear. Trimming removed 3 bases from V and 7 bases from J, with 13 bases in between. The CDR3 contains 15 residues. The CDR3 is CASSLGYSSNSPLHF. For the CDR3, the DNA is TGTGCCAGCAGTTTGGGGTACTCTTCAAATTCACCCCTCCACTTT.

This clonotype was detected ten times or more. The chain links TRBV6-1 to TRBJ1-2, with a weak D call TRBD1 (5 bases). CDR3 length equals 15 residues. Germline loops: CDR1 MNHNS, CDR2 SASEGT. V lost 0 bases to trimming and J lost 4 bases, with 12 bases between them. DNA of the CDR3: TGTGCCAGCAGTGAAGCGATGGGACCACTCTATGGCTACACCTTC. Protein sequence: CASSEAMGPLYGYTF.

The sample holds many counts of this clonotype. This clone may be a read error of a much larger clone one base away. This chain uses TRBV5-8 with TRBJ2-7; no clear D. V lost 5 bases and J 3 bases, leaving 6 bases between the germline ends. Germline V gives CDR1 SGHTS, CDR2 YDEGEE. CDR3 length: 11 residues. DNA for the CDR3: TGTGCCAGCAGTCCGGTCTACGAGCAGTACTTC. It is translated as CASSPVYEQYF.